These T cell receptor beta chains were read from a single sample in a study of cytomegalovirus exposure and HLA in healthy donors. Some clones are missing from TCRdb's copy, which holds only in-frame ones; the method was immunoSEQ multiplex PCR. The repertoire holds 150,000 to 200,000 clones, around two thirds seen once, with around 3% in the top ten. The sample taken for sequencing was PBMCs. Receptor source: a man aged 35-49 years in good health and CMV-seronegative. CDR3s include the opening cysteine and the closing phenylalanine or tryptophan. Fields, in order: V gene, J gene, D gene, clone size, CDR3 protein, CDR3 DNA. The D gene is left open where the match is weak. Clone size appears in some rows only: once, few, many, or a class for an expanded clone.

TRBV6-6	TRBJ2-5	TRBD1	.	CASSYSAGTGLETQYF	TGTGCCAGCAGTTACTCCGCCGGGACAGGGTTGGAGACCCAGTACTTC
TRBV19	TRBJ2-2	TRBD2	.	CASSIRRAGGNTGELFF	TGTGCCAGTAGTATAAGGAGAGCGGGGGGGAACACCGGGGAGCTGTTTTTT
TRBV7-9	TRBJ2-7	TRBD2	.	CASSLELAGVGEQYF	TGTGCCAGCAGCTTAGAACTAGCGGGAGTGGGCGAGCAGTACTTC
TRBV5-1	TRBJ1-6	TRBD1	few	CASSIDQGGGNSPLHF	TGCGCCAGCAGTATTGACCAAGGGGGCGGTAATTCACCCCTCCACTTT
TRBV4-2	TRBJ2-3	TRBD2	.	CASSPGGLAGAPLISTDTQYF	TGTGCCAGCAGCCCGGGCGGACTAGCGGGGGCCCCCCTTATTAGCACAGATACGCAGTATTTT
TRBV7-2	TRBJ2-5	.	.	CASSRGVGTETQYF	TGTGCCAGCAGCCGAGGAGTAGGCACGGAGACCCAGTACTTC
TRBV10-2	TRBJ1-3	.	.	CASSESPGNGNTIYF	TGCGCCAGCAGTGAGTCGCCAGGGAATGGAAACACCATATATTTT
TRBV19	TRBJ2-7	.	.	CASSIEASYEQYF	TGTGCCAGTAGTATAGAAGCAAGTTACGAGCAGTACTTC
TRBV9	TRBJ2-7	TRBD1	few	CASSVGPKGQGATYEQYF	TGTGCCAGCAGCGTAGGCCCCAAAGGGCAGGGGGCCACCTACGAGCAGTACTTC
TRBV29-1	TRBJ1-2	.	.	CSVEWSRSFNYGYTF	TGCAGCGTTGAATGGAGCCGTTCCTTTAACTATGGCTACACCTTC
TRBV5-1	TRBJ2-1	TRBD2	.	CASRIRLAEYNEQFF	TGCGCCAGCAGAATTCGACTAGCGGAATACAATGAGCAGTTCTTC
TRBV9	TRBJ2-7	.	.	CASSVESAGNSYEQYF	TGTGCCAGCAGCGTAGAGTCTGCGGGCAACTCCTACGAGCAGTACTTC
TRBV5-1	TRBJ2-7	TRBD1	.	CASTRAGQGPSYEQYF	TGCGCCAGCACCCGGGCGGGACAGGGCCCCTCCTACGAGCAGTACTTC
TRBV6-5	TRBJ1-4	.	.	CASSEPQVEKLFF	TGTGCCAGCAGTGAACCGCAGGTGGAAAAACTGTTTTTT
TRBV6-5	TRBJ2-7	TRBD2	.	CASSSSRSGRISYF	TGTGCCAGCAGTTCCTCCCGGAGCGGGAGGATTTCTTACTTC
TRBV18	TRBJ2-3	TRBD1	.	CASSPGQNTDTQYF	TGTGCCAGCTCACCGGGACAGAACACAGATACGCAGTATTTT
TRBV9	TRBJ1-4	.	.	CASSVGTGATNEKLFF	TGTGCCAGCAGCGTAGGGACGGGAGCAACTAATGAAAAACTGTTTTTT
TRBV23-1	TRBJ1-1	.	.	CASSQNGRCAHVNTEAFF	TGCGCCAGCAGTCAAAATGGGAGATGTGCACATGTGAACACTGAAGCTTTCTTT
TRBV7-9	TRBJ1-1	.	.	CSSSWGGDTEAFF	TGTTCCAGCAGCTGGGGGGGGGACACTGAAGCTTTCTTT
TRBV28	TRBJ2-4	TRBD1	.	CASRPDGQGRNIQYF	TGTGCCAGCAGACCTGACGGACAGGGAAGGAACATTCAGTACTTC
TRBV7-9	TRBJ1-3	.	.	CASSHTGVGNTIYF	TGTGCCAGCAGCCACACGGGGGTTGGAAACACCATATATTTT
TRBV6-4	TRBJ2-1	TRBD2	.	CASSEGLAGEPQLF	TGTGCCAGCAGTGAAGGACTAGCGGGGGAACCCCAACTCTTC
TRBV30	TRBJ1-3	TRBD1	.	CAWNGQGTGNTIYF	TGTGCCTGGAACGGACAGGGGACTGGAAACACCATATATTTT
TRBV5-1	TRBJ2-3	.	.	CASTERAGSTDTQYF	TGCGCCAGCACCGAGAGAGCAGGTAGCACAGATACGCAGTATTTT
TRBV5-1	TRBJ2-5	.	.	CASSLAPGLQETQYF	TGCGCCAGCAGCTTGGCCCCAGGTTTACAAGAGACCCAGTACTTC
TRBV7-8	TRBJ1-2	TRBD1	.	CASSTNRDSRGGYTF	TGTGCCAGCAGCACCAACCGGGACAGTCGTGGGGGCTACACCTTC
TRBV15	TRBJ2-2	.	few	CATSRDPATGELFF	TGTGCCACCAGCAGAGATCCCGCGACCGGGGAGCTGTTTTTT
TRBV18	TRBJ2-7	TRBD2	.	CASSPGLAGEIYEQYF	TGTGCCAGCTCACCTGGACTAGCGGGGGAGATATACGAGCAGTACTTC
TRBV5-4	TRBJ1-1	.	.	CASSPRRRINTEAFF	TGTGCCAGCAGCCCGCGCAGGAGGATTAACACTGAAGCTTTCTTT
TRBV11-2	TRBJ2-3	TRBD2	once	CASSLGTAGVGADTQYF	TGTGCCAGCAGCTTAGGGACGGCGGGAGTGGGGGCAGATACGCAGTATTTT
TRBV28	TRBJ1-3	.	.	CASSPPGHNTIYF	TGTGCCAGCAGTCCACCGGGACACAACACCATATATTTT
TRBV14	TRBJ1-6	.	.	CASSQGPVGSSPLHF	TGTGCCAGCAGCCAAGGTCCAGTAGGGAGCTCACCCCTCCACTTT
TRBV4-1	TRBJ2-3	.	.	CASSHGTVTDTQYF	TGCGCCAGCAGCCATGGCACCGTCACAGATACGCAGTATTTT